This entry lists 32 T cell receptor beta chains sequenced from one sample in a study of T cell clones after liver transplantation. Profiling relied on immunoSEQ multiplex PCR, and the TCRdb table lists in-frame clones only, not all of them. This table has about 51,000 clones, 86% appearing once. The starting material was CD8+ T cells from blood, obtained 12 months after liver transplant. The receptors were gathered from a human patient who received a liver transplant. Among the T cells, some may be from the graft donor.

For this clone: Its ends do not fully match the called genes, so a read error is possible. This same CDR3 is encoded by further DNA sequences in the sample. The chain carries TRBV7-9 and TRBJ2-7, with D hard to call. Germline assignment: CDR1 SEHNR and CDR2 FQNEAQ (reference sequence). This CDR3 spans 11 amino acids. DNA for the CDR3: TGTGCTAGCAGCTTAATTGGGGAGCAGTACTTC. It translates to CASSLIGEQYF.

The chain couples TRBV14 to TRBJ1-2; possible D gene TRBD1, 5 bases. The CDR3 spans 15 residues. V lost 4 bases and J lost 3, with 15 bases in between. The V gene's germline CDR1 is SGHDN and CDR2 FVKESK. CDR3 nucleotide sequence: TGTGCCAGCAGCCGTGAAACCGGGACGTACTATGGCTACACCTTC. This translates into CASSRETGTYYGYTF.

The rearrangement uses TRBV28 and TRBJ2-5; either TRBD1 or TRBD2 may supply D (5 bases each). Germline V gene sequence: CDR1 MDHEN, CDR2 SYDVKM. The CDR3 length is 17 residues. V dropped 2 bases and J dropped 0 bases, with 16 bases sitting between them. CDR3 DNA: TGTGCCAGCAGTTTACGGCAGGGACGTATCGACCAAGAGACCCAGTACTTC. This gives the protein CASSLRQGRIDQETQYF. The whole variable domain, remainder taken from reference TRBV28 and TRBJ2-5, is DVKVTQSSRYLVKRTGEKVFLECVQDMDHENMFWYRQDPGLGLRLIYFSYDVKMKEKGDIPEGYSVSREKKERFSLILESASTNQTSMYLCASSLRQGRIDQETQYFGPGTRLLVL.

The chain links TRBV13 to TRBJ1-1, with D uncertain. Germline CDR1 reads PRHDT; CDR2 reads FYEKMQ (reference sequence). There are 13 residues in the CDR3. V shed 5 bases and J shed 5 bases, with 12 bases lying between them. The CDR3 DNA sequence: TGTGCCAGCAGCCCCCTTGGAGGAACTGAAGCTTTCTTT. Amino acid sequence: CASSPLGGTEAFF. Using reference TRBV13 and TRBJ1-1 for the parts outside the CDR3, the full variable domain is AAGVIQSPRHLIKEKRETATLKCYPIPRHDTVYWYQQGPGQDPQFLISFYEKMQSDKGSIPDRFSAQQFSDYHSELNMSSLELGDSALYFCASSPLGGTEAFFGQGTRLTVV.

The CDR3 bases are TGTGCCAGCAGCCAAGTGACTAGCGGGTTGAGCTCCTACGAGCAGTACTTC. The encoded protein is CASSQVTSGLSSYEQYF. The rearrangement links TRBV7-9 to TRBJ2-7; 10 bases fit TRBD2. Germline lookup yields CDR1 SEHNR and CDR2 FQNEAQ (reference sequence). This CDR3 comprises 17 residues. The ends lost 5 bases at V and 0 bases at J; junction bases unmatched: 10.

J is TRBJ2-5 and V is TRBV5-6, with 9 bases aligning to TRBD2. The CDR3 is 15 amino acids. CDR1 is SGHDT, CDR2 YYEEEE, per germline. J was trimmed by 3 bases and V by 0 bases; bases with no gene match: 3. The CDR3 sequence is CASSLASSGKETQYF. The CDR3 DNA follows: TGTGCCAGCAGCTTGGCCTCTAGCGGGAAAGAGACCCAGTACTTC.

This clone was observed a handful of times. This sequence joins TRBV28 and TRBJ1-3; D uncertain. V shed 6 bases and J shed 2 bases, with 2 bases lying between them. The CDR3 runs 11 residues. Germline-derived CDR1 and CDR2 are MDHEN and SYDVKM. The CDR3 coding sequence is TGTGCCAGCAGGACTGGAAACACCATATATTTT. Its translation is CASRTGNTIYF.

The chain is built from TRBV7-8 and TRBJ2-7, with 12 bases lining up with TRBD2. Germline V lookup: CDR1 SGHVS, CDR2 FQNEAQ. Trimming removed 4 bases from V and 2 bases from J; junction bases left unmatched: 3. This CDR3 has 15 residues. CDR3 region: CASSSGLAGTYEQYF. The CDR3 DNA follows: TGTGCCAGCAGCTCCGGACTAGCGGGAACCTACGAGCAGTACTTC.

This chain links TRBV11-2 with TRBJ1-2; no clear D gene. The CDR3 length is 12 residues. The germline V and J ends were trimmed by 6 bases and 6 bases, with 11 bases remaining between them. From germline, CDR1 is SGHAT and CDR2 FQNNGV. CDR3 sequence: CASSYQADGYTF. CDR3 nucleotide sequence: TGTGCCAGCAGTTACCAGGCAGATGGCTACACCTTC.

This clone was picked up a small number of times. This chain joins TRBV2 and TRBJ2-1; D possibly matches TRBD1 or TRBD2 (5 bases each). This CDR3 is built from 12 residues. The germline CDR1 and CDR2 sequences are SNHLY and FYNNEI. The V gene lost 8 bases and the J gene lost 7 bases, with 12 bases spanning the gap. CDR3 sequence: CASPGLYNEQFF. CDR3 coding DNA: TGTGCCAGCCCGGGGCTTTATAATGAGCAGTTCTTC.

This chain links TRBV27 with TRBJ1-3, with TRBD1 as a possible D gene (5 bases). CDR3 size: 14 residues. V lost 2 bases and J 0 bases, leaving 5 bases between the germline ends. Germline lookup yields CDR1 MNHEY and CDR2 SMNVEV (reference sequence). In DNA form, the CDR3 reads TGTGCCAGCAGTTTACAGGGCTCTGGAAACACCATATATTTT. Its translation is CASSLQGSGNTIYF.

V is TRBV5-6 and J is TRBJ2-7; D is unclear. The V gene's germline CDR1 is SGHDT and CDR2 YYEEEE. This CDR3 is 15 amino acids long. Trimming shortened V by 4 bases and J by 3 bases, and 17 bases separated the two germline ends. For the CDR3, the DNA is TGTGCCAGCAGCCCCCCCAGGTGGTCAGGCTACGAGCAGTACTTC. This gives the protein CASSPPRWSGYEQYF.

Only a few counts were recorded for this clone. CDR3 sequence: CASSFSGSIDYNEQFF. CDR3 nucleotide sequence: TGCGCCAGCAGCTTTAGCGGGAGTATCGACTACAATGAGCAGTTCTTC. The V gene is TRBV5-1, the J gene TRBJ2-1; 9 nucleotides line up with TRBD2. CDR1 and CDR2 (germline): SGHRS, YFSETQ. The length of the CDR3 is 16 residues. V was pared by 2 bases and J by 3 bases, with 6 bases of the junction left unmatched.

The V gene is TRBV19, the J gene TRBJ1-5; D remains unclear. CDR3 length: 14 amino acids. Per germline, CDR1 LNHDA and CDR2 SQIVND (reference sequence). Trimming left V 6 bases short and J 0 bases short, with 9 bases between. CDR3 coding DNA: TGTGCCAGTAGCGACGTCTATAGCAATCAGCCCCAGCATTTT. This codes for CASSDVYSNQPQHF.

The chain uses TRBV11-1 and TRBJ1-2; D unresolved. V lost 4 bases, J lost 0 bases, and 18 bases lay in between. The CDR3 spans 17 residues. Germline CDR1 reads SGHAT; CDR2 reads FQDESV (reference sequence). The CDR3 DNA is TGTGCCAGCAGCTCGCGGGATGAATTCCGAGCTAACTATGGCTACACCTTC. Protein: CASSSRDEFRANYGYTF.

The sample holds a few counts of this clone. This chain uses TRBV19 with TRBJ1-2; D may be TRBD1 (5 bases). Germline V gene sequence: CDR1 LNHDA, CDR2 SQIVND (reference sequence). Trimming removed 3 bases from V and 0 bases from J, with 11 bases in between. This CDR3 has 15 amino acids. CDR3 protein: CASSMDIEPNYGYTF. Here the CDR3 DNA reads TGTGCCAGTAGTATGGACATCGAACCTAACTATGGCTACACCTTC.

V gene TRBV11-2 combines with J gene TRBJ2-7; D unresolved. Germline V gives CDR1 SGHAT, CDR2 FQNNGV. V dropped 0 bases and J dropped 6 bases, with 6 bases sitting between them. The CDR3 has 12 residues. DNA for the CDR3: TGTGCCAGCAGCTTAGATGTTTCCGAGCAGTACTTC. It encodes CASSLDVSEQYF.

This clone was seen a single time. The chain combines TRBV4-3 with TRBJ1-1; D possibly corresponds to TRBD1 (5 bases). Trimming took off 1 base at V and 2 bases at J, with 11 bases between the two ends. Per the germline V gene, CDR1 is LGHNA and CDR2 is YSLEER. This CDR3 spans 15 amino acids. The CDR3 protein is CASSQVSRVNTEAFF. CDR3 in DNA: TGCGCCAGCAGCCAAGTTTCCAGGGTCAACACTGAAGCTTTCTTT.

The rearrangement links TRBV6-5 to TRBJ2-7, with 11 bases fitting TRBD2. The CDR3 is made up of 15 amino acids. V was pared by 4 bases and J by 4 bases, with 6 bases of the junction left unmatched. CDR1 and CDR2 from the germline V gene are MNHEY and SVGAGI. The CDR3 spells CASSFLAGGRYEQYF. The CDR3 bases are TGTGCCAGCAGTTTCCTAGCGGGAGGAAGATACGAGCAGTACTTC.

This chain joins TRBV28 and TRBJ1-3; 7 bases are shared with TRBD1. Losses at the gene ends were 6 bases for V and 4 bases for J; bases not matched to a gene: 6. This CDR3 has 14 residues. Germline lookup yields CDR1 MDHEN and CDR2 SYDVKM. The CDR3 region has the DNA TGTGCCAGCAGACTGGCGGGACAGGGAAACACCATATATTTT. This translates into CASRLAGQGNTIYF.

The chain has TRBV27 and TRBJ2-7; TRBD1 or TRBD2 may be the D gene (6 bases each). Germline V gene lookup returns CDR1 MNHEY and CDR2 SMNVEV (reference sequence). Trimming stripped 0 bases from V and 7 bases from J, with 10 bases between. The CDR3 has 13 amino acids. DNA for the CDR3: TGTGCCAGCAGTTTATCCGGCGGGACAGAGCAGTACTTC. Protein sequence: CASSLSGGTEQYF.

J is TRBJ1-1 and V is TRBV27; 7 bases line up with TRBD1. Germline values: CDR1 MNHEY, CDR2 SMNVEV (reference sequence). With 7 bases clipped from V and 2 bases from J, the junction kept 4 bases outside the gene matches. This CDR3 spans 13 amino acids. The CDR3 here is CASTDRLNTEAFF. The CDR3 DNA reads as TGTGCCAGCACGGACAGGTTAAACACTGAAGCTTTCTTT.

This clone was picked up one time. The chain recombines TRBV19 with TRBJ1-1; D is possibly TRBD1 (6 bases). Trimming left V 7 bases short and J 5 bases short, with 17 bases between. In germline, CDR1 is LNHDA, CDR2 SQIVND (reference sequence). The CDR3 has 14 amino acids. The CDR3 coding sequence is TGTGCCAGTATAAGAGGGGGGGTTGGGACTGAAGCTTTCTTT. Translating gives CASIRGGVGTEAFF.

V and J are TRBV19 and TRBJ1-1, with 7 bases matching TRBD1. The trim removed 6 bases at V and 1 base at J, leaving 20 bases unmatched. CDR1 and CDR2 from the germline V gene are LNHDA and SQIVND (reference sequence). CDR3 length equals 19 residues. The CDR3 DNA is TGTGCCAGTAGCCCTATACACGATGTGGACAGGCCCACGAACACTGAAGCTTTCTTT. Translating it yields CASSPIHDVDRPTNTEAFF.

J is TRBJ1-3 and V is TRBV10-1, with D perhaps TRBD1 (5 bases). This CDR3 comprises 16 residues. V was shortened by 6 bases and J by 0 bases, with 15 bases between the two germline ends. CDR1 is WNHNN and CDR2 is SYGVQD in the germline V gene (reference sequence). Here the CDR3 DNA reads TGCGCCAGCAGCGCCGGGACCGCGAGCTCTGGAAACACCATATATTTT. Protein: CASSAGTASSGNTIYF.

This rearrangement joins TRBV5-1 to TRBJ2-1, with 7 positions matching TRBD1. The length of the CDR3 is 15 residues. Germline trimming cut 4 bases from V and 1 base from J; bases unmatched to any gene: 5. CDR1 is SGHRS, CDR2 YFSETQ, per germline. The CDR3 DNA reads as TGCGCCAGCAGCCCGGGACAGTGGTCCTACAATGAGCAGTTCTTC. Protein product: CASSPGQWSYNEQFF.

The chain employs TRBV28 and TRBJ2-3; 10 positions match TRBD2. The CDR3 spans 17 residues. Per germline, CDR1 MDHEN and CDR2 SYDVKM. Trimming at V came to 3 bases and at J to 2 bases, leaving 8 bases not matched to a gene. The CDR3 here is CASSFPLAGGYTDTQYF. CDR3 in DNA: TGTGCCAGCAGTTTCCCTTTAGCGGGAGGCTACACAGATACGCAGTATTTT.

The CDR3 nucleotides read TGTGCCAGTAGTTGGACAGGCTTGTCCTACGAGCAGTACTTC. Its translation is CASSWTGLSYEQYF. The chain recombines TRBV19 with TRBJ2-7; 7 nucleotides align to TRBD1. V was pared by 5 bases and J by 1 base, with 5 bases of the junction left unmatched. Germline V gives CDR1 LNHDA, CDR2 SQIVND (reference sequence). The CDR3 is 14 amino acids.

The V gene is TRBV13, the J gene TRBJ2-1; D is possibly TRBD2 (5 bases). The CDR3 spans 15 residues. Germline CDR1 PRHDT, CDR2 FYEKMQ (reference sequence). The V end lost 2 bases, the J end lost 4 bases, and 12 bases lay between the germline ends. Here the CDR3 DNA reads TGTGCCAGCAGCTTACGAGGGTTCCCTTACAATGAGCAGTTCTTC. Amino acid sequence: CASSLRGFPYNEQFF.

CDR3 in amino acids: CARSPTPTGGPGEQYF. The DNA of the CDR3 is TGTGCCAGAAGTCCAACTCCCACAGGGGGGCCGGGCGAGCAGTACTTC. The rearrangement uses TRBV5-3 and TRBJ2-7, with TRBD1 matching over 8 bases. TRBV5-3 is reported as an ORF; its role is uncertain. The CDR3 covers 16 residues. Trimming at V came to 5 bases and at J to 6 bases, leaving 16 bases not matched to a gene.

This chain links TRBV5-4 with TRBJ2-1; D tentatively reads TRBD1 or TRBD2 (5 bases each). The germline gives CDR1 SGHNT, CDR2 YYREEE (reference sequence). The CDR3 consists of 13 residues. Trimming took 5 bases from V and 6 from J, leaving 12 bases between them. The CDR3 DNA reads TGTGCCAGCAGATCCGGGACCATCAATGAGCAGTTCTTC. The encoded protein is CASRSGTINEQFF.

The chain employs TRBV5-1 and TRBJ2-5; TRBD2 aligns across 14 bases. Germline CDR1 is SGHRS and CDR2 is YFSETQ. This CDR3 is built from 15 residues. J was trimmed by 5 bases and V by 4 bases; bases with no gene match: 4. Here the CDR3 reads CASSPGLAGGETQYF. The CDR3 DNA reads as TGCGCCAGCAGCCCCGGACTAGCGGGAGGCGAGACCCAGTACTTC. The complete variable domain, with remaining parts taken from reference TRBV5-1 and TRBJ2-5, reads KAGVTQTPRYLIKTRGQQVTLSCSPISGHRSVSWYQQTPGQGLQFLFEYFSETQRNKGNFPGRFSGRQFSNSRSEMNVSTLELGDSALYLCASSPGLAGGETQYFGPGTRLLVL.